One sample yielded the 24 T cell receptor beta chains listed below, sequenced in a study of beta chain features in type 1 diabetes. Findings of the study overall: Type 1 diabetes patients had TCRB CDR3s that were shorter (moderately but significantly so) in all four CD4+ subsets.

Investigators reverse transcribed all isolated RNA, so they sequenced expressed TCRB transcripts. Profiling relied on immunoSEQ multiplex PCR, and the TCRdb table lists in-frame clones only, not all of them. The repertoire holds some 190,000 clones, with approximately 7.8% as singletons. Their cognate antigens are unknown. Sample: central memory CD4+ T cells from blood. The source is a middle-aged woman with type 1 diabetes.

The chain combines TRBV5-6 with TRBJ1-3; possible D gene TRBD1, 5 bases. The germline gives CDR1 SGHDT, CDR2 YYEEEE. Trimming cost V 1 base and J 2 bases, with 10 bases left between them. The CDR3 is made up of 15 amino acids. CDR3 coding DNA: TGTGCCAGCAGCTTGTACAGGCAAGCTGGAAACACCATATATTTT. Protein product: CASSLYRQAGNTIYF.

This clone was seen only a few times. CDR3 nucleotides: TGCGCCAGCAGCTTGATCGACAGTTCGAACAGCTACACCTTC. Protein sequence: CASSLIDSSNSYTF. The chain is built from TRBV5-1 and TRBJ1-2, with a weak D call TRBD1 (5 bases). Germline-derived CDR1 and CDR2 are SGHRS and YFSETQ. The V gene lost 1 base and the J gene lost 9 bases, with 16 bases spanning the gap. CDR3 size: 14 residues.

The genes are TRBV4-3 and TRBJ1-1; D remains unclear. Trimming removed 0 bases from V and 7 bases from J, with 15 bases in between. Per germline, CDR1 LGHNA and CDR2 YSLEER. This CDR3 spans 15 amino acids. The CDR3 is CASSQDRVEGSEAFF. In nucleotides, the CDR3 is TGCGCCAGCAGCCAAGATCGGGTGGAGGGTAGTGAAGCTTTCTTT.

This clone was found a few times. The chain links TRBV27 to TRBJ1-2; perhaps TRBD1 as D (5 bases). The V gene lost 2 bases and the J gene lost 5 bases, with 15 bases spanning the gap. Per germline, CDR1 MNHEY and CDR2 SMNVEV (reference sequence). This CDR3 has 15 residues. The CDR3 DNA reads as TGTGCCAGCAGTTTAATGTCCCAGGGAAAGTATGGCTACACCTTC. This codes for CASSLMSQGKYGYTF.

This chain connects TRBV9 to TRBJ2-1; 10 nucleotides agree with TRBD1. CDR1 and CDR2 from the germline V gene are SGDLS and YYNGEE. The CDR3 is made up of 15 amino acids. The junction had 8 bases not matched to a gene; V was cut back by 4 bases and J by 7 bases. CDR3 coding DNA: TGTGCCAGCAGCTCCGGACAGGGGGAAGGGAATGAGCAGTTCTTC. Residues: CASSSGQGEGNEQFF.

This rearrangement joins TRBV9 to TRBJ1-5; D not certain. The germline gives CDR1 SGDLS, CDR2 YYNGEE. This CDR3 has 15 residues. With 0 bases removed from V and 7 bases from J, the gap between germline ends came to 14 bases. The CDR3 DNA sequence: TGTGCCAGCAGCGTAGATCAGACCACGGGGCAGCCCCAGCATTTT. Its translation: CASSVDQTTGQPQHF.

The V and J genes are TRBV5-4 and TRBJ2-4; D may be TRBD1 (5 bases). Germline CDR1 is SGHNT and CDR2 is YYREEE (reference sequence). This CDR3 comprises 15 residues. V lost 4 bases and J lost 0, with 11 bases in between. The CDR3 coding sequence is TGTGCCAGCAGCCAAGGGGCGGAAGCCAAAAACATTCAGTACTTC. It translates to CASSQGAEAKNIQYF.

This clone was seen only a few times. The J gene is TRBJ2-4, the V gene TRBV7-9; 7 nucleotides align to TRBD1. Germline lookup yields CDR1 SEHNR and CDR2 FQNEAQ (reference sequence). J lost 7 bases, V lost 5 bases, and 11 bases had no gene match. The CDR3 has 15 residues. DNA for the CDR3: TGTGCCAGCAGCCTACCCCGACAGGGCTCGAACATTCAGTACTTC. This codes for CASSLPRQGSNIQYF.

This clone was recorded a few times. The rearrangement joins TRBV5-1 to TRBJ2-5; the match to TRBD1 covers 7 bases. The junction had 14 bases not matched to a gene; V was cut back by 2 bases and J by 4 bases. The CDR3 runs to 17 residues. Germline V CDR1 and CDR2: SGHRS, YFSETQ. CDR3: CASSFGFTGEMRETQYF. As DNA, the CDR3 is TGCGCCAGCAGCTTCGGGTTTACAGGGGAGATGAGAGAGACCCAGTACTTC.

The chain uses TRBV27 and TRBJ2-1, with D possibly being TRBD1 (5 bases). CDR1 and CDR2 (germline): MNHEY, SMNVEV (reference sequence). Deletions cut 2 bases from V and 3 bases from J, with 11 bases between. The CDR3 totals 15 residues. The CDR3 nucleotides read TGTGCCAGCAGTTTAGCAGGGTTAGGCTACAATGAGCAGTTCTTC. Translation: CASSLAGLGYNEQFF.

This chain links TRBV11-3 with TRBJ1-1; no clear D. Trimming took off 5 bases at V and 2 bases at J, with 9 bases between the two ends. The CDR3 has 13 amino acids. The germline V gene has CDR1 SGHNT and CDR2 YENEEA. The DNA of the CDR3 is TGTGCCAGCAGCCAAGGACTTAACACTGAAGCTTTCTTT. This gives the protein CASSQGLNTEAFF.

This clone was seen a few times. The chain carries TRBV7-8 and TRBJ1-3; D is perhaps TRBD1 (5 bases). The CDR3 extends over 17 amino acids. Trimming stripped 5 bases from V and 0 bases from J, with 17 bases between. Germline loops: CDR1 SGHVS, CDR2 FQNEAQ. The CDR3 nucleotides read TGTGCCAGCAGCCTCCAGGGCGGCACTCTCTCTGGAAACACCATATATTTT. This sequence encodes CASSLQGGTLSGNTIYF.

This clone has a handful of counts. The V gene is TRBV5-1, the J gene TRBJ1-1; no reliable D call. In germline, CDR1 is SGHRS, CDR2 YFSETQ. Trimming left V 6 bases short and J 1 base short, with 13 bases between. The CDR3 has 14 amino acids. Here the CDR3 reads CASNPQASNTEAFF. The CDR3 bases are TGCGCCAGCAATCCCCAGGCGTCGAACACTGAAGCTTTCTTT.

This clone was seen more than once but under ten times. This chain connects TRBV18 to TRBJ2-2, with a weak D call TRBD1 (5 bases). V lost 3 bases and J lost 0, with 8 bases in between. Germline lookup yields CDR1 KGHSH and CDR2 LQKENI. This CDR3 contains 15 residues. The CDR3 DNA is TGTGCCAGCTCACCGGCACAGGCGAACACCGGGGAGCTGTTTTTT. It specifies CASSPAQANTGELFF.

The chain is built from TRBV28 and TRBJ1-1, with no clear D. Germline CDR1 reads MDHEN; CDR2 reads SYDVKM. The CDR3 loop spans 12 amino acids. Trimming took off 6 bases at V and 10 bases at J, with 15 bases between the two ends. The CDR3 is CASSNRPGGAFF. CDR3 in DNA: TGTGCCAGCAGCAACCGACCCGGCGGAGCTTTCTTT.

The chain recombines TRBV5-1 with TRBJ2-6; TRBD1 might be the D (6 bases). CDR3 length equals 15 residues. CDR1 and CDR2 from the germline V gene are SGHRS and YFSETQ. The V end lost 4 bases, the J end lost 2 bases, and 10 bases lay between the germline ends. The CDR3 here is CASSSQGTGANVLTF. CDR3 nucleotides: TGCGCCAGCAGCAGTCAGGGGACTGGGGCCAACGTCCTGACTTTC.

This clone came up a few times. A far larger clone differs by one base, so this is likely a read error. The chain carries TRBV4-2 and TRBJ1-5; tentative D call: TRBD1 (6 bases). Trimming took 1 base from V and 9 from J, leaving 10 bases between them. Germline lookup yields CDR1 LGHNA and CDR2 YNFKEQ. The CDR3 runs to 13 residues. The CDR3 loop is CASSQGEGGPQHF. DNA for the CDR3: TGTGCCAGCAGCCAAGGGGAGGGGGGGCCCCAGCATTTT.

The CDR3 DNA reads as TGCGCCAGCAGCTTGGAGGCGGGACTGAACACTGAAGCTTTCTTT. This translates into CASSLEAGLNTEAFF. The chain uses TRBV5-1 and TRBJ1-1, with TRBD1 as a possible D gene (5 bases). Germline loops: CDR1 SGHRS, CDR2 YFSETQ. The CDR3 covers 15 residues. V was cut by 0 bases and J by 0 bases, with 9 bases left in between. Supplemented by reference TRBV5-1 and TRBJ1-1, the full variable domain reads KAGVTQTPRYLIKTRGQQVTLSCSPISGHRSVSWYQQTPGQGLQFLFEYFSETQRNKGNFPGRFSGRQFSNSRSEMNVSTLELGDSALYLCASSLEAGLNTEAFFGQGTRLTVV.

This clone was detected ten times or more. The J gene is TRBJ2-3, the V gene TRBV4-3, with TRBD2 matching over 7 bases. With 4 bases clipped from V and 4 bases from J, the junction kept 2 bases outside the gene matches. This CDR3 has 13 residues. Germline CDR1 is LGHNA and CDR2 is YSLEER. The CDR3: CASSRGSADTQYF. As DNA, the CDR3 is TGCGCCAGCAGCCGCGGGAGTGCAGATACGCAGTATTTT.

This clone appeared a few times. This chain joins TRBV9 and TRBJ1-1, with D maybe TRBD1 (6 bases). The length of the CDR3 is 13 residues. V was shortened by 3 bases and J by 8 bases, with 14 bases between the two germline ends. Germline-derived CDR1 and CDR2 are SGDLS and YYNGEE. In DNA, the CDR3 is TGTGCCAGCAGCGCCCATGAGACAGGAGAAGCTTTCTTT. It encodes CASSAHETGEAFF.

The chain links TRBV20-1 to TRBJ1-1; unclear D gene. V was pared by 1 base and J by 6 bases, with 6 bases between. The CDR3 is 11 amino acids. Germline V gene data show CDR1 as DFQATT and CDR2 as SNEGSKA (reference sequence). The CDR3 here is CSARVLAEAFF. DNA of the CDR3: TGCAGTGCTAGAGTCCTTGCTGAAGCTTTCTTT.

This clone appeared a few times. Relative to the germline gene, one junction end is altered; a read error may explain this. V usage is TRBV11-2 and J usage is TRBJ1-2, with unresolved D. The CDR3 has 14 residues. CDR1 and CDR2 (germline): SGHAT, FQNNGV. The CDR3 loop reads CASSQPRPDYGYTF. DNA of the CDR3: TGTGCCAGCAGCCAGCCCCGGCCCGACTACGGCTACACCTTC. Full variable domain (missing parts from reference TRBV11-2 and TRBJ1-2): EAGVAQSPRYKIIEKRQSVAFWCNPISGHATLYWYQQILGQGPKLLIQFQNNGVVDDSQLPKDRFSAERLKGVDSTLKIQPAKLEDSAVYLCASSQPRPDYGYTFGSGTRLTVV.

The V gene is TRBV5-1, the J gene TRBJ1-3, with 7 bases matching TRBD1. Germline V gene data show CDR1 as SGHRS and CDR2 as YFSETQ. The CDR3 totals 14 residues. The junction had 7 bases not matched to a gene; V was cut back by 4 bases and J by 6 bases. The CDR3 protein is CASSTGQRENTIYF. The CDR3 DNA reads as TGCGCCAGCAGCACGGGACAGCGAGAAAACACCATATATTTT.

This clone was recorded many times. The chain links TRBV29-1 to TRBJ2-7; 7 bases line up with TRBD1. Trimming at V came to 6 bases and at J to 0 bases, leaving 2 bases not matched to a gene. Per the germline V gene, CDR1 is SQVTM and CDR2 is ANQGSEA. The CDR3 loop spans 12 amino acids. The CDR3 loop reads CSVSGGSYEQYF. The CDR3 region has the DNA TGCAGCGTGTCAGGGGGCTCCTACGAGCAGTACTTC.